This T cell receptor (beta chain) derives from a study of cytomegalovirus exposure and HLA in healthy donors. CDR1 and CDR2 from the germline V gene are SGHDN and FVKESK. Trimming pared 1 base from V and 9 bases from J, leaving 13 bases between. CDR3 length: 13 amino acids. PCR was performed using 60 Vbeta and 13 Jbeta primers. Clones were read by immunoSEQ multiplex PCR, and TCRdb kept only the in-frame ones, dropping some. The profile shows about 130,000 clones, 74% of them singletons. In its sample, this clone was seen a few times. This TCR came from a woman between 45 and 60 years old in good health and CMV-seropositive. The chain has TRBV14 and TRBJ2-7; D gene uncertain. The sample consisted of PBMCs. CDR3 sequence reads: CASSQVPLEGQYF. DNA for the CDR3: TGTGCCAGCAGCCAAGTCCCCCTAGAAGGGCAGTACTTC.